This T cell receptor (beta chain) was obtained from a study of blood T cell repertoires in COVID-19. On the study more broadly: COVID-19 samples from acute and convalescent phases originated in the United States, Italy and Spain. PBMCs, B-cell-depleted T cells, or T cells provided the cDNA or gDNA that made up the material.

CDR3 length: 15 amino acids. The germline gives CDR1 KGHSH, CDR2 LQKENI. Trimming took 1 base from V and 2 from J, leaving 12 bases between them. In the source study's methods: Amplification from reference gene primers served as the basis for estimated nucleated cell counts. Produced via immunoSEQ multiplex PCR; TCRdb's table is partial and in-frame only. The DNA was the basis for D and trimming; V, J and clone size are from that table. The sample consists of tens of thousands of clones, around 89% of them appearing once. This clone was detected only once. The source material was peripheral blood. The sequence was obtained from a man aged 55 to 69 with acute or convalescent COVID-19. This sequence joins TRBV18 and TRBJ2-7; D possibly corresponds to TRBD1 (6 bases). This CDR3 is CASSPQGRGAYEQYF. Written as DNA, the CDR3 is TGTGCCAGCTCACCACAGGGCAGGGGAGCCTACGAGCAGTACTTC.